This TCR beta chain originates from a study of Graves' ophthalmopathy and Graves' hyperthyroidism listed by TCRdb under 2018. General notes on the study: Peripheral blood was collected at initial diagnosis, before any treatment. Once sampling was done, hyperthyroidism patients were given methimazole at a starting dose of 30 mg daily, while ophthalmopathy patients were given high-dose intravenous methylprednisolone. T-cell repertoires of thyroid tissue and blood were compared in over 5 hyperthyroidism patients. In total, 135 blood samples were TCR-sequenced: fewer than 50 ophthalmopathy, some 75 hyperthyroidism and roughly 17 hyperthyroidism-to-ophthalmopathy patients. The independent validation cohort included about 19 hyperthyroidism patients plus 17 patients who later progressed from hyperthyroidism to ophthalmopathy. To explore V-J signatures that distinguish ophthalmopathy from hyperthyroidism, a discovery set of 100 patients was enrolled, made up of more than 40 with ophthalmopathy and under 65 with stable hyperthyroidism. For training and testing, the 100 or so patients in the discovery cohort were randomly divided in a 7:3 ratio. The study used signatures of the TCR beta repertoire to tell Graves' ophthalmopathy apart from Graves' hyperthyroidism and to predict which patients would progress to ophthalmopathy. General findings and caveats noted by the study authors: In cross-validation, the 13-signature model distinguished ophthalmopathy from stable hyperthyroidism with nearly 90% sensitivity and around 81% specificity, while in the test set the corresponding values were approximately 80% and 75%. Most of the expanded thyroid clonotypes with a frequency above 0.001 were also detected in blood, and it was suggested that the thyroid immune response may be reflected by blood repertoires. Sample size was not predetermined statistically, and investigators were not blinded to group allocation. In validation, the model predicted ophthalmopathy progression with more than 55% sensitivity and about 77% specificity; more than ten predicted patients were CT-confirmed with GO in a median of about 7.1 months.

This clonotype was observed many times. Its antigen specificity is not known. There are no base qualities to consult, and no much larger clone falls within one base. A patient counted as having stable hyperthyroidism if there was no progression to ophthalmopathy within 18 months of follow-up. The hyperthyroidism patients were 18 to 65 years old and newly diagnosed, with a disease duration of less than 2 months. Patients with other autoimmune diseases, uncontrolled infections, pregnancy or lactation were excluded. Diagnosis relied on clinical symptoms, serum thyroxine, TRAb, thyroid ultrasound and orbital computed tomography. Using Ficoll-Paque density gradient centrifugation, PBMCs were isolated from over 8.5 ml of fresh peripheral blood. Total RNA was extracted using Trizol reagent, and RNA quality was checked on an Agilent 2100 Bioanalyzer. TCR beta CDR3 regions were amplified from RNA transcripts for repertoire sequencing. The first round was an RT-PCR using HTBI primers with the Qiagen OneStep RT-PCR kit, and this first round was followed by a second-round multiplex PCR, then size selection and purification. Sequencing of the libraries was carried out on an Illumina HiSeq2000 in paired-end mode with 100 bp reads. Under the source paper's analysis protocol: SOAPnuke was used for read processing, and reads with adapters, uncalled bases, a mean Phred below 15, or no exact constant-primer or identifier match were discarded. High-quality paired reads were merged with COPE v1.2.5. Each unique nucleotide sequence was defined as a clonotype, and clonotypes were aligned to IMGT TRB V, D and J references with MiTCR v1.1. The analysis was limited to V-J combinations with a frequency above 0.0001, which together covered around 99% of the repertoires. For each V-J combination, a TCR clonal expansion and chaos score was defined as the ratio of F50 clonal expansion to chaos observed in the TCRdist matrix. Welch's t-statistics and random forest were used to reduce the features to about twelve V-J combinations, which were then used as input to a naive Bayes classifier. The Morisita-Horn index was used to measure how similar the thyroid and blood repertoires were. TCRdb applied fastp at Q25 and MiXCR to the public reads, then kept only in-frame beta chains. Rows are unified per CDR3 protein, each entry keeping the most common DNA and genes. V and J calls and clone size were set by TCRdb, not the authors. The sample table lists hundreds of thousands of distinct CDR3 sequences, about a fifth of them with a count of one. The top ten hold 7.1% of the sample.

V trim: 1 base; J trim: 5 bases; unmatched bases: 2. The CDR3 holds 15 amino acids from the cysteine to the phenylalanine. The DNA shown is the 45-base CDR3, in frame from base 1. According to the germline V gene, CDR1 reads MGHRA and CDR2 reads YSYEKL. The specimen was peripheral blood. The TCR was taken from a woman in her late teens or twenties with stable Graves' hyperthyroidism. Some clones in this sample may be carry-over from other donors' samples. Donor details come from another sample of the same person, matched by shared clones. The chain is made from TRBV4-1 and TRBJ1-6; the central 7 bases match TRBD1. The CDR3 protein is CASSQVGTDNSPLHF. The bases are TGCGCCAGCAGCCAAGTGGGGACAGATAATTCACCCCTCCACTTT.